This TCR beta chain is from a study of Ad26.COV2.S vaccination and SARS-CoV-2 variants. Study summary: Once or twice, 56 days apart, Ad26.COV2.S was delivered intramuscularly. Findings and limits, study-wide: A substantial breadth of spike-specific CD8+ and CD4+ T cell responses after vaccination has been reported.

The sample's treatment: 15 to 20 received Ad26.COV2.S at low or high dose, single or two shots; roughly five received placebo; per-sample allocation not given. The samples were gathered on day 63 after the first injection of vaccine or placebo. A Boston adult aged 18-55 years was the donor. The study used a vaccine consisting of an Ad26 vector that expressed Wuhan-strain SARS-CoV-2 spike. Generated by immunoSEQ multiplex PCR, the TCRdb table keeps only in-frame clones and is missing some. Among about 400,000 clones, more than 75% were seen once, and the ten largest hold 3.6%. A remark on this clone: Its antigen is undetermined.

Germline trimming cut 4 bases from V and 2 bases from J; bases unmatched to any gene: 7. Germline V lookup: CDR1 KGHSH, CDR2 LQKENI. The CDR3 loop spans 15 amino acids. The sample was peripheral blood, taken in a trial of Ad26.COV2.S vaccine versus placebo. The V call is TRBV18, the J call TRBJ2-5, with 7 bases matching TRBD1. The clonotype comes from a person aged 18-65 years who received the Ad26.COV2.S COVID-19 vaccine or a placebo. The CDR3 coding sequence is TGTGCCAGCTCACGAATGACAGGGTATCAAGAGACCCAGTACTTC. Protein: CASSRMTGYQETQYF.